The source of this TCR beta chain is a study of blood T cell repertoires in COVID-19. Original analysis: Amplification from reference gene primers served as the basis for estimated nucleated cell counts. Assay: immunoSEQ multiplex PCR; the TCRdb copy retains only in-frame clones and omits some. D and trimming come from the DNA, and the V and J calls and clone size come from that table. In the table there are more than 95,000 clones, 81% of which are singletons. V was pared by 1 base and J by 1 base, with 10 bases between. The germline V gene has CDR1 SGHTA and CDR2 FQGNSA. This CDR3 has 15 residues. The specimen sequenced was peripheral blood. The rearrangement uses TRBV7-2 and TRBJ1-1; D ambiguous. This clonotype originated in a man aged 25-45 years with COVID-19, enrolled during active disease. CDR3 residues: CASSLGGGANTEAFF. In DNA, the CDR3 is TGTGCCAGCAGCTTAGGAGGAGGAGCGAACACTGAAGCTTTCTTT. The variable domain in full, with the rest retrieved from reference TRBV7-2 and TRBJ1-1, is GAGVSQSPSNKVTEKGKDVELRCDPISGHTALYWYRQSLGQGLEFLIYFQGNSAPDKSGLPSDRFSAERTGGSVSTLTIQRTQQEDSAVYLCASSLGGGANTEAFFGQGTRLTVV.